This T cell receptor (beta chain) was sequenced for a study of vaccination and CD4 T cells after COVID-19. The wider study: Four females and six males made up the convalescents, two of whom were Hispanic. It was a median around 100 days after diagnosis, with a range of 35 to 161, that post-COVID samples were drawn.

TCRdb re-called the PCR reads with MiXCR, one entry per CDR3 protein. The sample lists some 16,000 distinct CDR3 sequences, less than 75% occurring once. V shed 7 bases and J shed 4 bases, with 16 bases lying between them. Per the germline V gene, CDR1 is MNHNS and CDR2 is SASEGT. The CDR3 is 14 residues long. V gene TRBV6-1 combines with J gene TRBJ1-2; the D is unclear. The sequencing used CD4+ T cells from blood, collected after SARS-CoV-2 vaccination. The sequence derives from a human donor who had recovered from COVID-19. The CDR3 here is CASTLSENSYGYTF. The CDR3 DNA sequence: TGTGCCAGCACGCTGAGCGAAAACAGCTATGGCTACACCTTC.